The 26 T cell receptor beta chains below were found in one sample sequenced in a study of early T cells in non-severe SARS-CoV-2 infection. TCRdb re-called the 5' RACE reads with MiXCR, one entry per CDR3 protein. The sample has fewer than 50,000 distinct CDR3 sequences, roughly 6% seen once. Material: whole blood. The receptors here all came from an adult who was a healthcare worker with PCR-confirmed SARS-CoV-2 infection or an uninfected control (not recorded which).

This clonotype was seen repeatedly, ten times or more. The CDR3 protein is CASSKVRDGTYEQYF. CDR3 coding DNA: TGTGCCAGCAGCAAAGTTAGAGACGGGACCTACGAGCAGTACTTC. This chain links TRBV21-1 with TRBJ2-7; no check of the table's D call, TRBD1, against the DNA was made. TRBV21-1 is assigned pseudogene status. CDR3 length: 15 residues.

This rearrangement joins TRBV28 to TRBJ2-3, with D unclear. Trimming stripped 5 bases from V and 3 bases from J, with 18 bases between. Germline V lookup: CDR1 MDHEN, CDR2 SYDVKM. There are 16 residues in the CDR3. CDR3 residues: CASSPTGGRSTDTQYF. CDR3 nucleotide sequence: TGTGCCAGCAGTCCCACGGGCGGCCGTTCTACAGATACGCAGTATTTT.

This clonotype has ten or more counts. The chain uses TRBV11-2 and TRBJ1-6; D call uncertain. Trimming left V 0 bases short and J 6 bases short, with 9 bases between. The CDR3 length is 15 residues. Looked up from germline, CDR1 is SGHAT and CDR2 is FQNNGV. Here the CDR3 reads CASSLEPGGNSPLHF. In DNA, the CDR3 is TGTGCCAGCAGCTTAGAGCCAGGCGGTAATTCACCCCTCCACTTT.

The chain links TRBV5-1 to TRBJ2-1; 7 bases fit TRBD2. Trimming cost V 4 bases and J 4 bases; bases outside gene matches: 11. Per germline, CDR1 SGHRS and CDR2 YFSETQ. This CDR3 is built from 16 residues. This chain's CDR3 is CASSPRRAGVYNEQFF. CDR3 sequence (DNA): TGCGCCAGCAGCCCTCGCCGGGCGGGGGTTTACAATGAGCAGTTCTTC.

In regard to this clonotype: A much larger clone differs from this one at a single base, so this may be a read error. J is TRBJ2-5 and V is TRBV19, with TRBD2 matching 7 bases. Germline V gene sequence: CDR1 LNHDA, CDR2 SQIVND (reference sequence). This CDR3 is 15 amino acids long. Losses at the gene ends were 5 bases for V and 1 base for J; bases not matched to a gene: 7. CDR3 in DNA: TGTGCCAGTAGTTTCGGCGGGGGAGCCCAAGAGACCCAGTACTTC. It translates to CASSFGGGAQETQYF.

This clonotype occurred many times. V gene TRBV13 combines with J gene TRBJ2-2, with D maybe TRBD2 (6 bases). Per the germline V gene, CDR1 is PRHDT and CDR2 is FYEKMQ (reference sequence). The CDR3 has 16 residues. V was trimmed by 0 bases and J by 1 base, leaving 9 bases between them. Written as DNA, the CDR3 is TGTGCCAGCAGCTTAGGTCTAGCGCTGAACACCGGGGAGCTGTTTTTT. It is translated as CASSLGLALNTGELFF.

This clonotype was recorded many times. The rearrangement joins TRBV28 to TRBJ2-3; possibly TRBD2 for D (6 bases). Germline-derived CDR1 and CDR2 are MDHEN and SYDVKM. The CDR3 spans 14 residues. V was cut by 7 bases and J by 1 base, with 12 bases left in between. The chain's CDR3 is CASMVGGRTDTQYF. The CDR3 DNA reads TGTGCCAGCATGGTGGGGGGTCGCACAGATACGCAGTATTTT.

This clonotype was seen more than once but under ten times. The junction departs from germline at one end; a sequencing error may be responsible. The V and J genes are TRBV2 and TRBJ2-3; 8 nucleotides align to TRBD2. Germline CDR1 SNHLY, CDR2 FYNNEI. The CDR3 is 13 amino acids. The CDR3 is CASWAGGTDTQYF. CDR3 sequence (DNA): TGTGCCAGCTGGGCGGGGGGCACCGATACGCAGTATTTT.

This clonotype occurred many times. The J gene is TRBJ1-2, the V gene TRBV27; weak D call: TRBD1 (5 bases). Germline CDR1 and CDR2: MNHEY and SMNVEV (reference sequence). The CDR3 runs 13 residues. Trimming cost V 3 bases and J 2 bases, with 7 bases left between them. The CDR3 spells CASSFAGNYGYTF. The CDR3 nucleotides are TGTGCCAGCAGTTTTGCAGGGAACTATGGCTACACCTTC.

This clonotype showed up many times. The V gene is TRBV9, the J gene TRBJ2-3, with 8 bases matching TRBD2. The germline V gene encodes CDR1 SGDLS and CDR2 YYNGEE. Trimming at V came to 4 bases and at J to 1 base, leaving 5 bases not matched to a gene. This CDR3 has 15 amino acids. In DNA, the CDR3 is TGTGCCAGCAGCCCAGCGGGGGCACGCACAGATACGCAGTATTTT. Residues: CASSPAGARTDTQYF. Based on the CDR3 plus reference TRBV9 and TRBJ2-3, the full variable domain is DSGVTQTPKHLITATGQRVTLRCSPRSGDLSVYWYQQSLDQGLQFLIQYYNGEERAKGNILERFSAQQFPDLHSELNLSSLELGDSALYFCASSPAGARTDTQYFGPGTRLTVL.

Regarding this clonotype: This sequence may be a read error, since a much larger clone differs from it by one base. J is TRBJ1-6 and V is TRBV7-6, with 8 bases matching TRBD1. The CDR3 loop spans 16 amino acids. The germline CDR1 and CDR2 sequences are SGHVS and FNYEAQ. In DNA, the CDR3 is TGTGCCAGCAGCTTGTCGGGGACAGGCCTTAATTCACTCCTCCACTTT. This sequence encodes CASSLSGTGLNSLLHF.

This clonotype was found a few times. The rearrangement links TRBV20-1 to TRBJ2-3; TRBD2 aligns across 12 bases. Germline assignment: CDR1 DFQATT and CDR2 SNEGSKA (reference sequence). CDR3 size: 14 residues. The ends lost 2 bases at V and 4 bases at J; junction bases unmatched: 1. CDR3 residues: CSARTSGGSDTQYF. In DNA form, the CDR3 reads TGCAGTGCTAGAACTAGCGGGGGGTCAGATACGCAGTATTTT.

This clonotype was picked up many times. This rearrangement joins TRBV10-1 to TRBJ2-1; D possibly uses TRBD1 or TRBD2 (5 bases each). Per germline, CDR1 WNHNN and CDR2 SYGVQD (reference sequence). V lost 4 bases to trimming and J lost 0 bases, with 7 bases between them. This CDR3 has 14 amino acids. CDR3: CASSGGTSYNEQFF. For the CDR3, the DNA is TGCGCCAGCAGTGGAGGGACCTCCTACAATGAGCAGTTCTTC.

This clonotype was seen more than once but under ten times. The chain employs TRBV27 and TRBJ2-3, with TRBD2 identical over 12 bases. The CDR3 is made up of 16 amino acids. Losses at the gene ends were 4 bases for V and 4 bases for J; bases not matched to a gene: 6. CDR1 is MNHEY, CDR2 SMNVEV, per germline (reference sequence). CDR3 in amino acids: CASSSPSGGAPDTQYF. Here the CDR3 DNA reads TGTGCCAGCAGTTCACCTAGCGGGGGGGCGCCAGATACGCAGTATTTT.

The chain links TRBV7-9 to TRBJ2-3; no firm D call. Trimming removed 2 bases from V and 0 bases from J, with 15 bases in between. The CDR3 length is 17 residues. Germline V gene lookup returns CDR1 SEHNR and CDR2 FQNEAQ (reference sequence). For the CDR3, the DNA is TGTGCCAGCAGCTTACGGGCAGAACCCTTTAGCACAGATACGCAGTATTTT. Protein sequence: CASSLRAEPFSTDTQYF.

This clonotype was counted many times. The CDR3 DNA reads TGTGCCAGCAGCTTGCAGGAGCGATACGAGCAGTACTTC. Its protein product is CASSLQERYEQYF. This sequence joins TRBV13 and TRBJ2-7; no reliable D call. The CDR3 totals 13 residues. Germline V gene data show CDR1 as PRHDT and CDR2 as FYEKMQ (reference sequence). V was pared by 3 bases and J by 4 bases, with 10 bases between.

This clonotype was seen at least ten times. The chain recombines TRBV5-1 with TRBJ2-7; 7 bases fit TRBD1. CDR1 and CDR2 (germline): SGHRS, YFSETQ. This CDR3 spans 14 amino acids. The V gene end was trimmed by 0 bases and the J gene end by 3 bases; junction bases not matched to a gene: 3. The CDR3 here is CASSLGQGGYEQYF. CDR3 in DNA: TGCGCCAGCAGCTTGGGACAGGGTGGCTACGAGCAGTACTTC.

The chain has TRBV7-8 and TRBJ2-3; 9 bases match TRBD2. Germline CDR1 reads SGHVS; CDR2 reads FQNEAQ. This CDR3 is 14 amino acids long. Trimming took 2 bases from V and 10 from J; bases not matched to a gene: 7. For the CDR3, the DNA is TGTGCCAGCAGCTTAATCGCGGGGGGGCAGGCGCAGTATTTT. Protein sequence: CASSLIAGGQAQYF.

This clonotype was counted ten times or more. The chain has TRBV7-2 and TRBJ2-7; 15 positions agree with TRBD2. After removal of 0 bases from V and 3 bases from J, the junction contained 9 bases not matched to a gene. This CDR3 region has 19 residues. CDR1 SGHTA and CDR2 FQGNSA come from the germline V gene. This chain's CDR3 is CASSLALKGLAGGHYEQYF. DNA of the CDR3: TGTGCCAGCAGCTTAGCGCTTAAGGGACTAGCGGGGGGTCACTACGAGCAGTACTTC. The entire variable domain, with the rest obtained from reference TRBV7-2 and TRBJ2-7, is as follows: GAGVSQSPSNKVTEKGKDVELRCDPISGHTALYWYRQSLGQGLEFLIYFQGNSAPDKSGLPSDRFSAERTGGSVSTLTIQRTQQEDSAVYLCASSLALKGLAGGHYEQYFGPGTRLTVT.

This CDR3 reads CASSETWDSNTEAFF. DNA for the CDR3: TGTGCCAGCAGTGAAACTTGGGACTCGAACACTGAAGCTTTCTTT. The chain carries TRBV6-1 and TRBJ1-1; a possible D gene is TRBD1 (5 bases). Germline V gives CDR1 MNHNS, CDR2 SASEGT. This CDR3 is 15 amino acids long. V was cut by 2 bases and J by 1 base, with 11 bases left in between.

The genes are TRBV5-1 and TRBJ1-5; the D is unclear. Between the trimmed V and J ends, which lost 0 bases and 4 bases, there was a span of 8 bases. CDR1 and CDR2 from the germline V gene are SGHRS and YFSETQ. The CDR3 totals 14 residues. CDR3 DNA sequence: TGCGCCAGCAGCTTGGAAGGCAGAAATCAGCCCCAGCATTTT. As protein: CASSLEGRNQPQHF.

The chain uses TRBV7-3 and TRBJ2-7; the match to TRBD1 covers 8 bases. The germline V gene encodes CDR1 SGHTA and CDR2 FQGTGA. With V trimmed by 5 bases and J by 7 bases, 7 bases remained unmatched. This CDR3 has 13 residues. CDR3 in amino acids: CASSIGQGGEQYF. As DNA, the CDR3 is TGTGCCAGCAGCATCGGACAGGGTGGGGAGCAGTACTTC.

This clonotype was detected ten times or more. CDR3 DNA: TGTGCCAGCAGCGAACAGGGTTGGAATTCACCCCTCCACTTT. Translation: CASSEQGWNSPLHF. The chain employs TRBV5-6 and TRBJ1-6; tentatively, D is TRBD1 (6 bases). The CDR3 runs 14 residues. Per the germline V gene, CDR1 is SGHDT and CDR2 is YYEEEE. V lost 4 bases, J lost 7 bases, and 12 bases lay in between.

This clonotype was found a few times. The CDR3 DNA reads TGTGCCAGCAGAAAGCTATGGACTAGCGGGGGGGTCACAGATACGCAGTATTTT. Translating it yields CASRKLWTSGGVTDTQYF. The chain couples TRBV6-2 or TRBV6-3 to TRBJ2-3, with 15 bases fitting TRBD2. Germline CDR1 is MNHEY and CDR2 is SVGEGT. V shed 6 bases and J 2 bases; nucleotides not matched to a gene: 9. CDR3 size: 18 residues.

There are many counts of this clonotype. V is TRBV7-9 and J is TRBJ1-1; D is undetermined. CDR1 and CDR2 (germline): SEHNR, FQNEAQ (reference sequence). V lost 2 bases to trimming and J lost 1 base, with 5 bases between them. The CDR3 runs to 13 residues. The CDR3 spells CASSLMGNTEAFF. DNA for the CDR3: TGTGCCAGCAGCTTAATGGGGAACACTGAAGCTTTCTTT.

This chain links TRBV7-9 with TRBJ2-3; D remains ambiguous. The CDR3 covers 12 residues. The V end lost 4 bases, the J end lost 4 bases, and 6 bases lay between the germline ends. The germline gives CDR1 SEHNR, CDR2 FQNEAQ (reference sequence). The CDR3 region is CASSSSPDTQYF. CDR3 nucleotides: TGTGCCAGCAGCTCGTCCCCAGATACGCAGTATTTT. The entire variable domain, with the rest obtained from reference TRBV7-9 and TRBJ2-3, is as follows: DTGVSQNPRHKITKRGQNVTFRCDPISEHNRLYWYRQTLGQGPEFLTYFQNEAQLEKSRLLSDRFSAERPKGSFSTLEIQRTEQGDSAMYLCASSSSPDTQYFGPGTRLTVL.